These 16 T cell receptor beta chains were all obtained from the same sample, sequenced in a study of shared clonotypes between healthy human individuals. TCRdb keeps only in-frame clones here, not all; method: immunoSEQ multiplex PCR. This sample has around 2,000,000 clones, with less than 95% found just once. Naive CD8 cells were CD45RO-negative, positively selected for CCR7, excluding terminally differentiated effector memory CD45RA+ cells. Sequences were obtained from naive CD8+ T cells sorted from blood. The source of these receptors is a man younger than 35 in good health.

V is TRBV5-6 and J is TRBJ2-7; D ambiguous. This CDR3 contains 12 residues. Trimming took 5 bases from V and 3 from J, leaving 9 bases between them. Germline CDR1 is SGHDT and CDR2 is YYEEEE. The CDR3 DNA is TGTGCCAGCAGTTTTGGCATCTACGAGCAGTACTTC. Its protein product is CASSFGIYEQYF. The full variable domain, with the rest looked up from reference TRBV5-6 and TRBJ2-7, is DAGVTQSPTHLIKTRGQQVTLRCSPKSGHDTVSWYQQALGQGPQFIFQYYEEEERQRGNFPDRFSGHQFPNYSSELNVNALLLGDSALYLCASSFGIYEQYFGPGTRLTVT.

The rearrangement joins TRBV5-1 to TRBJ1-1; D gene ambiguous. Trimming shortened V by 6 bases and J by 0 bases, and 18 bases separated the two germline ends. The CDR3 consists of 16 residues. CDR1 SGHRS and CDR2 YFSETQ come from the germline V gene. The CDR3 nucleotides read TGCGCCAGCAAGACCAGGCTCAATCAGATGAACACTGAAGCTTTCTTT. Encoded protein: CASKTRLNQMNTEAFF.

This chain joins TRBV27 and TRBJ1-2, with 9 bases aligning to TRBD1. This CDR3 has 15 residues. Trimming removed 8 bases from V and 2 bases from J; junction bases left unmatched: 9. Germline V lookup: CDR1 MNHEY, CDR2 SMNVEV (reference sequence). The CDR3: CASWDRVVPNYGYTF. The DNA of the CDR3 is TGTGCCAGCTGGGACAGGGTTGTCCCCAACTATGGCTACACCTTC.

The rearrangement joins TRBV11-1 to TRBJ2-1; TRBD1 aligns across 10 bases. Germline lookup yields CDR1 SGHAT and CDR2 FQDESV (reference sequence). Germline trimming cut 2 bases from V and 4 bases from J; bases unmatched to any gene: 2. The CDR3 consists of 15 residues. For the CDR3, the DNA is TGTGCCAGCAGCTTAACGGGACAGGGGTACAATGAGCAGTTCTTC. This encodes CASSLTGQGYNEQFF. Together with reference TRBV11-1 and TRBJ2-1, the CDR3 gives the full variable domain: EAEVAQSPRYKITEKSQAVAFWCDPISGHATLYWYRQILGQGPELLVQFQDESVVDDSQLPKDRFSAERLKGVDSTLKIQPAELGDSAMYLCASSLTGQGYNEQFFGPGTRLTVL.

V is TRBV27 and J is TRBJ2-3; 7 bases agree with TRBD1. This CDR3 has 16 residues. J lost 0 bases, V lost 4 bases, and 7 bases had no gene match. Germline V lookup: CDR1 MNHEY, CDR2 SMNVEV (reference sequence). In nucleotides, the CDR3 is TGTGCCAGCAGTTCTGGGACAGACGCCAGCACAGATACGCAGTATTTT. This translates into CASSSGTDASTDTQYF.

This clone was detected only once. This specimen includes other DNA sequences encoding the same CDR3. This chain joins TRBV5-6 and TRBJ1-2; no clear D. The V end lost 2 bases, the J end lost 3 bases, and 5 bases lay between the germline ends. Germline CDR1 reads SGHDT; CDR2 reads YYEEEE. The CDR3 runs to 12 residues. CDR3 sequence reads: CASSFSDYGYTF. The CDR3, as DNA: TGTGCCAGCAGCTTCAGCGACTATGGCTACACCTTC.

The CDR3 coding sequence is TGTGCCAGCAGCTTAATCGGCTATGGCTACACCTTC. Protein product: CASSLIGYGYTF. The rearrangement uses TRBV7-2 and TRBJ1-2; D remains unclear. Per the germline V gene, CDR1 is SGHTA and CDR2 is FQGNSA. V lost 2 bases to trimming and J lost 4 bases, with 5 bases between them. CDR3 length: 12 residues.

The chain uses TRBV27 and TRBJ1-1, with D hard to call. The CDR3 is made up of 14 amino acids. Germline V lookup: CDR1 MNHEY, CDR2 SMNVEV (reference sequence). V was cut by 0 bases and J by 4 bases, with 9 bases left in between. As DNA, the CDR3 is TGTGCCAGCAGTTTATCGGCAGCGGGCACTGAAGCTTTCTTT. Its protein product is CASSLSAAGTEAFF.

The chain is built from TRBV28 and TRBJ2-1, with TRBD2 matching over 7 bases. V lost 3 bases to trimming and J lost 12 bases; unmatched junction nucleotides: 14. This CDR3 region has 15 residues. Per germline, CDR1 MDHEN and CDR2 SYDVKM. DNA for the CDR3: TGTGCCAGCAGTTTTGGGACCACAACGGGACTATGGCAGTTCTTC. Amino acids: CASSFGTTTGLWQFF.

With regard to this clone: This sample includes further DNA sequences coding for the same CDR3. The gene calls are TRBV6-5 and TRBJ2-1; possible D gene TRBD2, 5 bases. This CDR3 comprises 12 residues. Trimming stripped 2 bases from V and 7 bases from J, with 6 bases between. Germline lookup yields CDR1 MNHEY and CDR2 SVGAGI. CDR3 in DNA: TGTGCCAGCAGTTACCGGGGAAATGAGCAGTTCTTC. It codes for CASSYRGNEQFF.

With respect to this clone: This sample includes further DNA sequences coding for the same CDR3. This chain joins TRBV30 and TRBJ2-7; D remains ambiguous. Trimming cost V 0 bases and J 0 bases, with 6 bases left between them. The germline CDR1 and CDR2 sequences are GTSNPN and SVGIG (reference sequence). The CDR3 sequence is 13 residues long. CDR3 region: CAWSVTGSYEQYF. In nucleotides, the CDR3 is TGTGCCTGGAGTGTAACGGGCTCCTACGAGCAGTACTTC.

This chain joins TRBV7-6 and TRBJ2-2; 8 positions agree with TRBD2. CDR1 SGHVS and CDR2 FNYEAQ come from the germline V gene. J lost 1 base, V lost 1 base, and 2 bases had no gene match. The CDR3 has 16 amino acids. The CDR3 DNA reads as TGTGCCAGCAGCTTAGGGCTAGCGGGGAACACCGGGGAGCTGTTTTTT. Translated, it gives CASSLGLAGNTGELFF.

The chain joins TRBV27 to TRBJ2-1; D gene uncertain. CDR1 and CDR2 from the germline V gene are MNHEY and SMNVEV (reference sequence). Deletions cut 6 bases from V and 0 bases from J, with 9 bases between. The CDR3 consists of 14 residues. In DNA, the CDR3 is TGTGCCAGCAGCGCGAGCTACTCCTACAATGAGCAGTTCTTC. Its protein is CASSASYSYNEQFF.

The chain recombines TRBV27 with TRBJ2-7; D not certain. The CDR3 spans 13 residues. Germline values: CDR1 MNHEY, CDR2 SMNVEV (reference sequence). V shed 5 bases and J shed 2 bases, with 10 bases lying between them. The CDR3 is CASSNRVTYEQYF. The CDR3 DNA reads TGTGCCAGCAGTAACCGGGTCACCTACGAGCAGTACTTC.

This chain links TRBV6-5 with TRBJ2-7; 7 nucleotides match TRBD2. The trim removed 6 bases at V and 2 bases at J, leaving 10 bases unmatched. The CDR3 is 15 amino acids. Germline lookup yields CDR1 MNHEY and CDR2 SVGAGI. In DNA form, the CDR3 reads TGTGCCAGCAGCCCCGGAGCGGGGTTTCCCTACGAGCAGTACTTC. It is translated as CASSPGAGFPYEQYF.

The chain uses TRBV7-9 and TRBJ2-2; D is ambiguous. Germline lookup yields CDR1 SEHNR and CDR2 FQNEAQ (reference sequence). V lost 5 bases and J lost 8, with 9 bases in between. The CDR3 runs 12 residues. Written as DNA, the CDR3 is TGTGCCAGCAGCCTAAGCTTAGGGGAGCTGTTTTTT. This codes for CASSLSLGELFF.